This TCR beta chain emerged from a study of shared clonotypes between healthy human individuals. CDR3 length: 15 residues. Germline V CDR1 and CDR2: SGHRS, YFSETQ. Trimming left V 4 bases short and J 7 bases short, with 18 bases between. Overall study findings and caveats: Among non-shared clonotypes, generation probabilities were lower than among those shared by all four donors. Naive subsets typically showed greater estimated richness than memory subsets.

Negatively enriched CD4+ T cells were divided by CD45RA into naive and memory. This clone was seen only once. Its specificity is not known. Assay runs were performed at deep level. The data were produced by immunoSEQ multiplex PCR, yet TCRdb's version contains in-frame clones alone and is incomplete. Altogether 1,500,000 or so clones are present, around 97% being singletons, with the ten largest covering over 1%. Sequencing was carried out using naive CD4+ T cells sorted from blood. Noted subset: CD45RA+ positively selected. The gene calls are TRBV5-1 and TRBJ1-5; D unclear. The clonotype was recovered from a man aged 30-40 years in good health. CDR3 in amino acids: CASSPLDFSPQPQHF. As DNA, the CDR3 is TGCGCCAGCAGCCCGTTGGACTTTAGTCCCCAGCCCCAGCATTTT.